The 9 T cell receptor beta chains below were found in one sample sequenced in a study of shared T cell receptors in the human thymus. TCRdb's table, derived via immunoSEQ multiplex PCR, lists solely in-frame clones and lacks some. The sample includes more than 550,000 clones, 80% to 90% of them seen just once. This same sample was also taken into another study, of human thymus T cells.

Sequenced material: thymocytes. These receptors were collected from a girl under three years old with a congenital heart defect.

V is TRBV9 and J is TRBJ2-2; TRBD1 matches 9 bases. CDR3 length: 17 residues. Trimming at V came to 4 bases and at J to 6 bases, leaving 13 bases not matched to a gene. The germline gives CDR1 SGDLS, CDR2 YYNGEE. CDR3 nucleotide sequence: TGTGCCAGCAGCCCCATCCGGGGGACAGGGAATTCCGGGGAGCTGTTTTTT. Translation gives CASSPIRGTGNSGELFF.

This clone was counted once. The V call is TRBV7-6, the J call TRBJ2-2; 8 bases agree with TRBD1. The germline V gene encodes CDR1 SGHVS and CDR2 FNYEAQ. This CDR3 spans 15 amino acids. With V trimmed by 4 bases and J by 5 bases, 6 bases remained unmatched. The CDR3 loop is CASSSWTGRTGELFF. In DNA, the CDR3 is TGTGCCAGCAGCTCGTGGACAGGGCGGACCGGGGAGCTGTTTTTT. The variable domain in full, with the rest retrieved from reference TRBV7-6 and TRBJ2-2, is GAGVSQSPRYKVTKRGQDVALRCDPISGHVSLYWYRQALGQGPEFLTYFNYEAQQDKSGLPNDRFSAERPEGSISTLTIQRTEQRDSAMYRCASSSWTGRTGELFFGEGSRLTVL.

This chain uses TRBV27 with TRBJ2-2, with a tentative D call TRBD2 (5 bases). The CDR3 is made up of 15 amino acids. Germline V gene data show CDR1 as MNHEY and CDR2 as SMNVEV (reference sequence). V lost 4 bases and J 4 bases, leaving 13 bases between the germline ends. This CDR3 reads CASSSWPRGTGELFF. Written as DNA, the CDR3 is TGTGCCAGCAGTTCCTGGCCCCGGGGCACCGGGGAGCTGTTTTTT.

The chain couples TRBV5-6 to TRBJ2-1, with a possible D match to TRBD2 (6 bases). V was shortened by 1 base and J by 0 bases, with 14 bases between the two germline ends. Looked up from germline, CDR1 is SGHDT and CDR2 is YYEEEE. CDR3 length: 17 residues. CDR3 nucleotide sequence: TGTGCCAGCAGCTTGAATCCGGGGGAGAGCTCCTACAATGAGCAGTTCTTC. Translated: CASSLNPGESSYNEQFF.

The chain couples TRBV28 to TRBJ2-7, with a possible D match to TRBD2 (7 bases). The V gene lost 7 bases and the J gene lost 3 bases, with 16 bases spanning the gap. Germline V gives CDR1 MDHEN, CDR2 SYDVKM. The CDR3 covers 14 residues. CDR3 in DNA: TGTGCCAGCAACCAAGGGGGGGTGGGCTACGAGCAGTACTTC. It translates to CASNQGGVGYEQYF.

In DNA, the CDR3 is TGTGCCAGCAGTCGTTACGACAGGCCGGGGGATACGCAGTATTTT. Its translation is CASSRYDRPGDTQYF. This sequence joins TRBV28 and TRBJ2-3; D perhaps matches TRBD1 (6 bases). Germline-derived CDR1 and CDR2 are MDHEN and SYDVKM. Trimming pared 5 bases from V and 6 bases from J, leaving 18 bases between. This CDR3 contains 15 residues.

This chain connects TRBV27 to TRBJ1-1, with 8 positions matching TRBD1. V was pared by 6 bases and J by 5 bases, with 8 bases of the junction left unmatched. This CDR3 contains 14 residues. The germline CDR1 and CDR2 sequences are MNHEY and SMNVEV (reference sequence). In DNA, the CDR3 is TGTGCCAGCAGCCGAGACAGGGGAGTTACTGAAGCTTTCTTT. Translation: CASSRDRGVTEAFF.

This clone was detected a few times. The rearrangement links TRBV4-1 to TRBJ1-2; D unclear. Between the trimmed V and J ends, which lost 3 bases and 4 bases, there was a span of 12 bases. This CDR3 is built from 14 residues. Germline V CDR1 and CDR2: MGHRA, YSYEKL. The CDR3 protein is CASSQGEPGYGYTF. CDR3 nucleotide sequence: TGCGCCAGCAGCCAGGGTGAACCAGGCTATGGCTACACCTTC.

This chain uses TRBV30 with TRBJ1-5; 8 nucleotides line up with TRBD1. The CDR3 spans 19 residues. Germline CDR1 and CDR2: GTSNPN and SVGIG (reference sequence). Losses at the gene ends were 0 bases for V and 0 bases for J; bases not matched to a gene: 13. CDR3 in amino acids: CAWSVGAGGYPHSNQPQHF. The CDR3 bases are TGTGCCTGGAGTGTGGGGGCAGGGGGCTACCCCCATAGCAATCAGCCCCAGCATTTT.